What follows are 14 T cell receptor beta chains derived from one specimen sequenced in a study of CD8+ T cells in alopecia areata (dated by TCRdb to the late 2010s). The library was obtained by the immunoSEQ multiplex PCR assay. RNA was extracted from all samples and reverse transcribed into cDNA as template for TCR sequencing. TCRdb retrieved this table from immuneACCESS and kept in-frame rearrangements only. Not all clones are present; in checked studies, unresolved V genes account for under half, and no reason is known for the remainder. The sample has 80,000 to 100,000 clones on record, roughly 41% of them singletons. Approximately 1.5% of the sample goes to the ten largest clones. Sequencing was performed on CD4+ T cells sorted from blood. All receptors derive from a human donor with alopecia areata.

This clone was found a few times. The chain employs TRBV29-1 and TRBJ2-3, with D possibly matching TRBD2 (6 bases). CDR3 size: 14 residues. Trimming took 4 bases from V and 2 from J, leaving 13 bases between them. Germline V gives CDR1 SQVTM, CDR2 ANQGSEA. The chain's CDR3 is CSVALGLHTDTQYF. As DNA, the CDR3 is TGCAGCGTTGCACTGGGACTCCACACAGATACGCAGTATTTT.

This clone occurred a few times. CDR3 sequence: CASSLEGTGETEAFF. The CDR3, as DNA: TGTGCCAGCAGCTTAGAAGGGACAGGGGAAACTGAAGCTTTCTTT. The J gene is TRBJ1-1, the V gene TRBV11-1, with 10 positions matching TRBD1. The germline CDR1 and CDR2 sequences are SGHAT and FQDESV (reference sequence). CDR3 length: 15 residues. The ends lost 1 base at V and 5 bases at J; junction bases unmatched: 4.

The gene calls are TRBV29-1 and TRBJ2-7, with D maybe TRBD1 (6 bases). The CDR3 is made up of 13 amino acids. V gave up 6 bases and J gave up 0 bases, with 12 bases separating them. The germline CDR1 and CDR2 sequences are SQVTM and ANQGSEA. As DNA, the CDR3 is TGCAGCGTCGCCGGGACATACTCCTACGAGCAGTACTTC. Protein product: CSVAGTYSYEQYF.

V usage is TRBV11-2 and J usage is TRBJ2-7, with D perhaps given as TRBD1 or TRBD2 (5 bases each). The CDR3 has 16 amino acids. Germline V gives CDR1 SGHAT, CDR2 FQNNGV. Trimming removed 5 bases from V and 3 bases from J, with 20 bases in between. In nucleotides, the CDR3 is TGTGCCAGCAGCCTTCCCTCCGCAGGGACGGGCTACGAGCAGTACTTC. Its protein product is CASSLPSAGTGYEQYF. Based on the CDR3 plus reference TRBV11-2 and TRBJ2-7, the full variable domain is EAGVAQSPRYKIIEKRQSVAFWCNPISGHATLYWYQQILGQGPKLLIQFQNNGVVDDSQLPKDRFSAERLKGVDSTLKIQPAKLEDSAVYLCASSLPSAGTGYEQYFGPGTRLTVT.

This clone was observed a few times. This CDR3 is CASSVTYEQYF. As DNA, the CDR3 is TGTGCCAGCAGTGTAACCTACGAGCAGTACTTC. The chain is built from TRBV2 and TRBJ2-7; unclear D gene. V lost 4 bases and J lost 2, with 3 bases in between. The germline gives CDR1 SNHLY, CDR2 FYNNEI. CDR3 length: 11 residues.

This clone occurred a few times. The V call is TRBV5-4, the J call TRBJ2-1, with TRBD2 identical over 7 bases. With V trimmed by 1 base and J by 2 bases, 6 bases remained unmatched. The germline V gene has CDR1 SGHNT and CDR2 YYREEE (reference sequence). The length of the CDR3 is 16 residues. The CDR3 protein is CASSLPPSGAYNEQFF. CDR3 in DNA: TGTGCCAGCAGCTTGCCTCCTAGCGGAGCCTACAATGAGCAGTTCTTC.

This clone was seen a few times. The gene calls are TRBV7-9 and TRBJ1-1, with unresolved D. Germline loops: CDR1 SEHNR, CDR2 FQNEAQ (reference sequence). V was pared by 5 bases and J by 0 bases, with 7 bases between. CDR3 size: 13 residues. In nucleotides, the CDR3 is TGTGCCAGCAGCGGGCTCCTGAACACTGAAGCTTTCTTT. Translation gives CASSGLLNTEAFF.

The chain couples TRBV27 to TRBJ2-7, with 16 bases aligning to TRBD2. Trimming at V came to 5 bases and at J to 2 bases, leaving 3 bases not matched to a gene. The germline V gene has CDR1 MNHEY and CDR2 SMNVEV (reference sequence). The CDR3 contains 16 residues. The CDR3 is CASSPGTSGRAYEQYF. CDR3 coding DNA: TGTGCCAGCAGTCCCGGGACTAGCGGGAGGGCCTACGAGCAGTACTTC.

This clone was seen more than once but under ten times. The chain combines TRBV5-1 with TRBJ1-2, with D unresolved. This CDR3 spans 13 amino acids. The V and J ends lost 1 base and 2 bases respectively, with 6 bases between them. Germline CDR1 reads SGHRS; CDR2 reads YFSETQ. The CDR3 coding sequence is TGCGCCAGCAGCTTGACCCAGAACTATGGCTACACCTTC. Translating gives CASSLTQNYGYTF.

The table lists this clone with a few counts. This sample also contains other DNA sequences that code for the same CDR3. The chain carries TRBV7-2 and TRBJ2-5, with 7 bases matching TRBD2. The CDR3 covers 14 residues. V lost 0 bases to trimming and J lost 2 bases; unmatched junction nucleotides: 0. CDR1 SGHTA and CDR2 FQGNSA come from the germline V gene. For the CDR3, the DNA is TGTGCCAGCAGCTTAGCGGGGGGGCAAGAGACCCAGTACTTC. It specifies CASSLAGGQETQYF.

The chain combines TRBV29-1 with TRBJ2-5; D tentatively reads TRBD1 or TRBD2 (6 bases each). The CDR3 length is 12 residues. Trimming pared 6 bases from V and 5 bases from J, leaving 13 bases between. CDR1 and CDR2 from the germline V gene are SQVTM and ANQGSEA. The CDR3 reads CSVQTGGETQYF. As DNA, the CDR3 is TGCAGCGTCCAGACAGGAGGGGAGACCCAGTACTTC. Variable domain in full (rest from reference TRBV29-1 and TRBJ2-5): SAVISQKPSRDICQRGTSLTIQCQVDSQVTMMFWYRQQPGQSLTLIATANQGSEATYESGFVIDKFPISRPNLTFSTLTVSNMSPEDSSIYLCSVQTGGETQYFGPGTRLLVL.

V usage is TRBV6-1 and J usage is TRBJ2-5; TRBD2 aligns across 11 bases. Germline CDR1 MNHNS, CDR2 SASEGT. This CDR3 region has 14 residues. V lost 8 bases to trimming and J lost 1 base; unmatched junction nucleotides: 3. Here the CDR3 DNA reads TGTGCCAGCCTAGCGGGGGGACCCCAAGAGACCCAGTACTTC. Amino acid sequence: CASLAGGPQETQYF.

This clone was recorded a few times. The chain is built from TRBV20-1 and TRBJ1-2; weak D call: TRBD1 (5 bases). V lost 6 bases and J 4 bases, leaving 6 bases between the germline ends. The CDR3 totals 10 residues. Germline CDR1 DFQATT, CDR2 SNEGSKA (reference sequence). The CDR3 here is CSAQGYGYTF. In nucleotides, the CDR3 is TGCAGTGCCCAGGGCTATGGCTACACCTTC.

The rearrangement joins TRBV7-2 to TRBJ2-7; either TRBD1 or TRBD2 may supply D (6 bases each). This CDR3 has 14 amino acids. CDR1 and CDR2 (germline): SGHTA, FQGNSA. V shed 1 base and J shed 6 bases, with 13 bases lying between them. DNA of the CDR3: TGTGCCAGCAGCTTAGATCCCGGGGGCCTCGAGCAGTACTTC. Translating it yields CASSLDPGGLEQYF.